This TCR beta chain was documented in a study of OX40 agonist ivuxolimab in advanced cancers. With respect to the entire study: The costimulatory receptor OX40 (CD134) was targeted by ivuxolimab, a fully human IgG2 agonistic monoclonal antibody. Of the approximately 54 patients in dose escalation, 19 had hepatocellular carcinoma, some 15 had melanoma, 9 had renal cell carcinoma and 9 had head and neck cancer. The monotherapy dose-escalation portion (N ≈ 57 patients) of the phase I ivuxolimab trial is reported in the paper. The purpose of peripheral TCRbeta sequencing was to test whether ivuxolimab changed TCR sequence diversity and led to clonal T-cell expansion. A male proportion of around 80% and a mean age of 60 years, ranging from roughly 20 to 80, were recorded for the dose-escalation cohort. Intravenous ivuxolimab was administered to patients every 2 weeks at six dose levels: 0.01, 0.1, 0.3, 1.5, 3 and 10 mg/kg. Patients were allowed to have had prior anti-PD-1, anti-PD-L1 or anti-CTLA-4 therapy, and more than 35% of the dose-escalation patients had been treated with checkpoint inhibitors. Partial responses occurred in three dose-escalation patients: two with cutaneous melanoma and one with hepatocellular carcinoma.

For sequencing of the TCRbeta CDR3 region, genomic DNA was extracted from the sorted cells. TCRbeta CDR3 regions were sequenced using the immunoSEQ Assay. TCRdb limited this immuneACCESS table to in-frame rearrangements with V and J called. A share of clones is missing; checked studies link under half to unresolved V genes, and the rest is unexplained. The sample table lists 80,000 or so clones, around 83% of them with a count of one. The top ten hold roughly 8% of the sample. Points the paper makes about the study in general: Low levels of normalized T-cell clonal expansion were also seen in some patients who did not respond. On average, CD8+ T cells showed more expanded clones than CD4+ T cells after ivuxolimab. Partial responders in the 0.1-3.0 mg/kg groups had among the lowest normalized peripheral clonal expansion, especially among CD8+ T cells. Clonal expansion of both CD4+ and CD8+ blood T cells was observed from baseline to week 6 at doses 0.1 to 3.0 mg/kg. The antigen specificity of the peripheral T cells that underwent clonal expansion was not determined.

The trial excluded patients who had a history of autoimmune disease or were on systemic immunosuppression. In every dose cohort, peripheral blood was drawn for TCR sequencing at baseline, cycle 4 day 1, and cycle 7 day 1. The samples were drawn from a first-in-human, open-label, multicenter phase I dose-escalation trial of ivuxolimab. Adults with locally advanced or metastatic melanoma, renal cell, hepatocellular, or head and neck squamous cell carcinoma were enrolled in the trial. Before TCR sequencing, CD4+ T cells and CD8+ T cells were sorted from peripheral blood as separate populations. According to the germline V gene (reference sequence), CDR1 reads MNHEY and CDR2 reads SMNVEV. The CDR3, from cysteine to phenylalanine, totals 13 residues. Only the CDR3 part of the read is kept: 39 bases, read in frame from the first base. A distance of 9 bases separates the germline ends of V and J, which lose 6 bases and 1 base respectively.

This clone was detected only once. No antigen is known for it. Per-base qualities were not stored, and no clone one base away is much larger. This sequence originates from an adult with an advanced solid tumor such as melanoma, head and neck, liver or kidney cancer. This specimen was CD4+ or CD8+ T cells sorted from blood, taken in a trial of the OX40 agonist ivuxolimab. The rearrangement joined TRBV27 to TRBJ1-1, with an unclear D gene assignment. The nucleotide sequence is given as TGTGCCAGCAGATACAATCCGAACACTGAAGCTTTCTTT. It encodes CASRYNPNTEAFF.